This T cell receptor (beta chain) was profiled in a study of blood T cell repertoires in COVID-19. Data came from immunoSEQ multiplex PCR; TCRdb stores just in-frame clones and leaves some out. Among some 150,000 clones, 86% were seen once, and the ten largest hold less than 3.5%. This clone was observed at least ten times. Trimming shortened V by 5 bases and J by 7 bases, and 14 bases separated the two germline ends. The CDR3 runs 13 residues. Germline loops: CDR1 SGHTA, CDR2 FQGNSA. This clonotype was obtained from a man aged 70-80 years with acute or convalescent COVID-19. Input material: peripheral blood. V and J are TRBV7-2 and TRBJ1-2; D ambiguous. CDR3 residues: CASSKEGVGGYTF. The CDR3 region has the DNA TGTGCCAGCAGCAAAGAGGGTGTCGGTGGCTACACCTTC. The entire variable domain, with the rest obtained from reference TRBV7-2 and TRBJ1-2, is as follows: GAGVSQSPSNKVTEKGKDVELRCDPISGHTALYWYRQSLGQGLEFLIYFQGNSAPDKSGLPSDRFSAERTGGSVSTLTIQRTQQEDSAVYLCASSKEGVGGYTFGSGTRLTVV.